Following are 15 T cell receptor beta chains from one sample sequenced in a study of response to subunit inactivated influenza vaccine. Via MiXCR, TCRdb re-called the RT-PCR reads, giving one row per CDR3 protein. The table lists some 800,000 distinct CDR3 sequences, 21% of them singletons. This material consisted of PBMCs from blood, taken 4 to 6 days after vaccination. The receptors were sampled from a man in his fifties who received an inactivated influenza vaccine.

This clonotype was counted a few times. The chain recombines TRBV20-1 with TRBJ2-3; 15 nucleotides align to TRBD2. Germline V gene data show CDR1 as DFQATT and CDR2 as SNEGSKA (reference sequence). Unmatched junction bases numbered 8, after V lost 3 bases and J lost 1 base. The CDR3 has 18 amino acids. DNA for the CDR3: TGCAGTGCTAGGGCCGGGACTAGCGGGGGGCCACGCACAGATACGCAGTATTTT. Encoded protein: CSARAGTSGGPRTDTQYF.

The V and J genes are TRBV20-1 and TRBJ1-6; D is possibly TRBD1 (5 bases). The CDR3 length is 17 residues. Trimming took off 2 bases at V and 0 bases at J, with 14 bases between the two ends. Per germline, CDR1 DFQATT and CDR2 SNEGSKA (reference sequence). As DNA, the CDR3 is TGCAGTGCTAGATATCGTCTGGGGGGCTCCTATAATTCACCCCTCCACTTT. Translating gives CSARYRLGGSYNSPLHF.

The J gene is TRBJ2-5, the V gene TRBV21-1; the D call in the table, TRBD2, was not verified against the DNA. TRBV21-1 is shown as a pseudogene. The CDR3 is 18 amino acids. The CDR3 DNA reads TGTGCCAGCACCAAACGATATTACCTAGCGGATTACCAAGAGACCCAGTACTTC. It translates to CASTKRYYLADYQETQYF.

This clonotype appeared many times. The chain uses TRBV12-3 or TRBV12-4 and TRBJ2-7; D is unresolved. V lost 1 base to trimming and J lost 1 base, with 8 bases between them. This CDR3 is 14 amino acids long. CDR3 amino acids: CASSLVTSSYEQYF. The DNA of the CDR3 is TGTGCCAGCAGTTTAGTTACGAGTTCCTACGAGCAGTACTTC.

This sequence joins TRBV5-1 and TRBJ1-6; TRBD1 is a possible D gene (6 bases). CDR1 and CDR2 (germline): SGHRS, YFSETQ. Trimming cost V 0 bases and J 10 bases, with 11 bases left between them. This CDR3 comprises 14 residues. In nucleotides, the CDR3 is TGCGCCAGCAGCTTGGTAGGACAGAGCTCACCCCTCCACTTT. Protein sequence: CASSLVGQSSPLHF.

The sample holds a few counts of this clonotype. The chain couples TRBV7-2 to TRBJ1-6, with a weak D call TRBD1 (5 bases). Between the trimmed V and J ends, which lost 5 bases and 0 bases, there was a span of 11 bases. The CDR3 contains 16 residues. Germline lookup yields CDR1 SGHTA and CDR2 FQGNSA. CDR3: CASSVGHRSYNSPLHF. In nucleotides, the CDR3 is TGTGCCAGCAGCGTTGGACATCGCTCCTATAATTCACCCCTCCACTTT.

J is TRBJ1-5 and V is TRBV5-5; D gene unclear. Trimming took 1 base from V and 4 from J, leaving 12 bases between them. The CDR3 runs to 15 residues. In germline, CDR1 is SGHKS, CDR2 YYEKEE (reference sequence). CDR3 DNA: TGTGCCAGCAGCTTGTCGGAGCTCCGAAATCAGCCCCAGCATTTT. This sequence encodes CASSLSELRNQPQHF.

This clonotype was detected a few times. The rearrangement joins TRBV7-2 to TRBJ2-7, with TRBD1 identical over 9 bases. The CDR3 runs 15 residues. Germline V CDR1 and CDR2: SGHTA, FQGNSA. The junction had 11 bases not matched to a gene; V was cut back by 6 bases and J by 5 bases. CDR3 residues: CASRPPPGQGNEQYF. In nucleotides, the CDR3 is TGTGCCAGCAGACCGCCGCCGGGACAGGGTAACGAGCAGTACTTC.

This rearrangement joins TRBV6-5 to TRBJ2-2; D uncertain. Trimming removed 0 bases from V and 6 bases from J, with 5 bases in between. CDR1 and CDR2 (germline): MNHEY, SVGAGI. The CDR3 runs 13 residues. CDR3 bases: TGTGCCAGCAGTTACTCACTTCCCGGGGAGCTGTTTTTT. Protein: CASSYSLPGELFF.

This clonotype came up many times. This chain links TRBV5-1 with TRBJ2-5; TRBD2 aligns across 7 bases. The CDR3 runs to 13 residues. Looked up from germline, CDR1 is SGHRS and CDR2 is YFSETQ. V lost 3 bases and J lost 4; bases outside the gene matches: 3. Here the CDR3 reads CASSSGGGETQYF. The CDR3 nucleotides read TGCGCCAGCAGCTCGGGGGGTGGAGAGACCCAGTACTTC.

The rearrangement joins TRBV7-2 to TRBJ2-5; D may be TRBD2 (6 bases). This CDR3 contains 14 residues. The V and J ends lost 1 base and 5 bases respectively, with 11 bases between them. Germline V gene sequence: CDR1 SGHTA, CDR2 FQGNSA. The CDR3 DNA sequence: TGTGCCAGCAGCTTAGAACCGGGGGTGGAGACCCAGTACTTC. Translation: CASSLEPGVETQYF.

This clonotype turned up a few times. The chain recombines TRBV24-1 with TRBJ2-1; D is unresolved. This CDR3 is built from 14 residues. The V and J ends lost 5 bases and 0 bases respectively, with 7 bases between them. Germline CDR1 KGHDR, CDR2 SFDVKD. The CDR3: CATSGAPSYNEQFF. The CDR3 coding sequence is TGTGCCACCAGTGGAGCTCCCTCCTACAATGAGCAGTTCTTC.

V gene TRBV7-9 combines with J gene TRBJ2-7, with 11 nucleotides matching TRBD2. Trimming cost V 1 base and J 5 bases; bases outside gene matches: 10. From germline, CDR1 is SEHNR and CDR2 FQNEAQ (reference sequence). The CDR3 is 17 amino acids. CDR3 protein: CASSLGILAGAPDEQYF. The CDR3 DNA sequence: TGTGCCAGCAGCTTAGGGATACTAGCGGGAGCCCCCGACGAGCAGTACTTC.

V usage is TRBV19 and J usage is TRBJ2-5, with TRBD1 as a possible D gene (5 bases). V was pared by 3 bases and J by 5 bases, with 13 bases between. CDR1 is LNHDA and CDR2 is SQIVND in the germline V gene (reference sequence). There are 14 residues in the CDR3. CDR3 amino acids: CASSMGPGKETQYF. The CDR3 DNA reads as TGTGCCAGTAGTATGGGGCCAGGGAAGGAGACCCAGTACTTC.

The table lists this clonotype with a few counts. The chain employs TRBV28 and TRBJ2-3; D gene unclear. The CDR3 totals 14 residues. In germline, CDR1 is MDHEN, CDR2 SYDVKM. V dropped 5 bases and J dropped 4 bases, with 13 bases sitting between them. CDR3 DNA: TGTGCCAGCAGTCCGTCCGGTACGGCAGATACGCAGTATTTT. It is translated as CASSPSGTADTQYF.